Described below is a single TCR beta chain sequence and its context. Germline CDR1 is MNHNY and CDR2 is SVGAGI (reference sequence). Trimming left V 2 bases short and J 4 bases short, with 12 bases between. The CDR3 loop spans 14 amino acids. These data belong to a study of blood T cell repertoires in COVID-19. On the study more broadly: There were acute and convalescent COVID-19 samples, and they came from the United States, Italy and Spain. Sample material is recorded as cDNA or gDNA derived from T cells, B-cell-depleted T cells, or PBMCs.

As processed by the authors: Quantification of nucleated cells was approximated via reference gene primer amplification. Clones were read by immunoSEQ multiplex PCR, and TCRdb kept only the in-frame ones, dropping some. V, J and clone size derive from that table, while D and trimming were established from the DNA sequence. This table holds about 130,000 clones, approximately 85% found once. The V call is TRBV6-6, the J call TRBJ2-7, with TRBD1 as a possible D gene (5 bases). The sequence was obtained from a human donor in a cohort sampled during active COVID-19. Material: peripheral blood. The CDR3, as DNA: TGTGCCAGCAGTTACCATGGCAGGGAATACGAGCAGTACTTC. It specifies CASSYHGREYEQYF.